The sequence of this T cell receptor beta chain was determined in a study of OX40 agonist ivuxolimab in advanced cancers. Study outcomes and limitations: CD8+ T cells were the subset that, on average, had more expanded clones than CD4+.

The V gene's germline CDR1 is LNHNV and CDR2 YYDKDF (reference sequence). V was clipped by 3 bases and J by 0 bases, with 21 bases between them. The CDR3 extends over 19 amino acids. About this clone: No antigen is known for it.

Here immunoSEQ multiplex PCR was the method, and the copy in TCRdb shows in-frame clones only, minus some. This sample has 85,000 to 130,000 clones, with 90% found just once. This clonotype was sampled from an adult with an advanced solid tumor such as melanoma, head and neck, liver or kidney cancer. The chain joins TRBV15 to TRBJ2-1; D could derive from TRBD1 or TRBD2 (5 bases each). Source: CD4+ or CD8+ T cells sorted from blood, taken in a trial of the OX40 agonist ivuxolimab. This CDR3 is CATSSGTGPKTSSYNEQFF. In DNA form, the CDR3 reads TGTGCCACCAGCAGCGGCACAGGCCCGAAAACTAGCTCCTACAATGAGCAGTTCTTC.